This T cell receptor beta chain came from a study of blood T cell repertoires in COVID-19. Looking at the study overall: In each case, the material was cDNA or gDNA derived from T cells, B-cell-depleted T cells, or PBMCs.

Germline CDR1 SNHLY, CDR2 FYNNEI. V lost 6 bases and J lost 2; bases outside the gene matches: 6. The CDR3 is 14 residues long. Clinical histories supplied by participants themselves formed the basis of cohort assignment. What the recovered Cohort 3 donors had was two negative PCRs, clearance, or symptom resolution. Authors' methods: By means of reference gene primer amplification, nucleated cell counts were estimated. The repertoire was sequenced with immunoSEQ multiplex PCR; TCRdb's copy has only in-frame clones and lacks some. D and trimming come from the DNA, and the V and J calls and clone size come from that table. The sample includes around 170,000 clones, around 88% seen only once; the top ten take roughly 8.7%.

The chain recombines TRBV2 with TRBJ2-7, with 8 bases aligning to TRBD1. This clonotype was obtained from a woman aged 25-40 years who had recovered from COVID-19. Material: PBMCs or T cells enriched from blood (not recorded which). In DNA form, the CDR3 reads TGTGCCAGCAGCCATCAGGGGGCCCCCTACGAGCAGTACTTC. Translating gives CASSHQGAPYEQYF. The variable domain in full, completed from reference TRBV2 and TRBJ2-7, reads EPEVTQTPSHQVTQMGQEVILRCVPISNHLYFYWYRQILGQKVEFLVSFYNNEISEKSEIFDDQFSVERPDGSNFTLKIRSTKLEDSAMYFCASSHQGAPYEQYFGPGTRLTVT.